The T cell receptor beta chain under discussion was sequenced for a study of T cells expressing NK-cell markers. Study information: The TCR beta repertoires originated in sorted CD3+CD56+NKG2C+, CD3+CD56+NKG2C- and CD3+CD56-NKG2C+ T cells. Points from the study as a whole: Whether expanded NKG2C+ T cell clones recognized HCMV stayed uncertain. Dominant NKG2C+ clonotypes were found to form roughly 1.0-7.0% of CD8+ T cells in over 5 donors.

TCRdb reprocessed the 5' RACE reads and reports one entry per CDR3 protein, with no DNA. Here the sample table reports about 300,000 distinct CDR3 sequences. Note on this clonotype: Its specificity is not known.

The TCR sequence derives from a woman aged 18-70 years in good health. The material sequenced was blood T cells: a sorted CD56 or NKG2C T cell subset, CD4+ or CD8+ T cells, or bulk PBMC T cells (not recorded which).

CDR3 sequence: CSVEGGRVYNEQFF. The chain couples TRBV29-1 to TRBJ2-1; no DNA is available, so the TRBD2 call from TCRdb remains unchecked. The CDR3 length is 14 residues. Germline values: CDR1 SQVTM, CDR2 ANQGSEA.